These 2 T cell receptor beta chains came from one sample sequenced in a study of read filtering for tumor transcriptome and immune sequencing. This library used roughly 0.4 ug RNA and molecular barcoded adaptors spanning alpha/delta and beta/gamma chains. TCRdb reanalysed the reads using MiXCR and keeps one entry per CDR3 protein. The table records about 130,000 distinct CDR3 sequences, about an eighth of them present only once. The sequenced sample was a population of CD138-negative cells sorted from bone marrow. The receptor source for this set is a donor aged 40 or over with multiple myeloma.

The sample holds many counts of this clonotype. The chain recombines TRBV18 with TRBJ2-1; D may be TRBD1 (5 bases). V lost 2 bases and J 0 bases, leaving 5 bases between the germline ends. Germline-derived CDR1 and CDR2 are KGHSH and LQKENI. This CDR3 is 14 amino acids long. CDR3 bases: TGTGCCAGCTCACCAGGGGCCTCCTACAATGAGCAGTTCTTC. Translation gives CASSPGASYNEQFF.

In its sample, this clonotype was seen many times. The chain has TRBV6-6 and TRBJ2-1; TRBD2 is a possible D gene (6 bases). This CDR3 has 15 residues. V lost 8 bases and J lost 0, with 14 bases in between. Germline V gene data show CDR1 as MNHNY and CDR2 as SVGAGI (reference sequence). CDR3 region: CASGLAGSSYNEQFF. As DNA, the CDR3 is TGTGCCAGCGGTCTAGCCGGGAGCTCCTACAATGAGCAGTTCTTC.